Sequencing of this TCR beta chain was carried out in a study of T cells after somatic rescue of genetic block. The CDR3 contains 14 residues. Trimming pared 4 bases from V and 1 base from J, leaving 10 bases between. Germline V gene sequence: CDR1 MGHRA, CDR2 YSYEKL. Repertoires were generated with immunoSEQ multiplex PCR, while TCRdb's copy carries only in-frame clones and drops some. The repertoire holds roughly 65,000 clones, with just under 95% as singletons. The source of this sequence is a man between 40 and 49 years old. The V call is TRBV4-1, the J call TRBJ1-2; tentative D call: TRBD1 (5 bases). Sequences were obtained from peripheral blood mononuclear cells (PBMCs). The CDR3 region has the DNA TGCGCCAGCAGCCCGGGGGGGAGTAACTATGGCTACACCTTC. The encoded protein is CASSPGGSNYGYTF.